This paragraph reports one T cell receptor (beta chain). The target antigen is unknown. CDR3 length equals 13 residues. The germline V gene has CDR1 DFQATT and CDR2 SNEGSKA (reference sequence). Trimming left V 3 bases short and J 1 base short, with 6 bases between. This entry comes from a study of post-analysis software for immune sequencing data. Whole-study context: Both relapsing-remitting and secondary progressive multiple sclerosis featured among the disease courses, as did progressive-relapsing multiple sclerosis. Study-level points and caveats: People with multiple sclerosis had a significantly lower normalized Chao1 diversity than controls did. By F measure, samples from a shared preparation batch strongly co-clustered. Roughly 5 TRBV segments (TRBV5-6, TRBV5-1 and TRBV20-1 among them) occurred more frequently in patients than in controls.

Unique molecular identifiers had been added to the TCR beta cDNA libraries. One entry per CDR3 protein results from TCRdb running MiXCR on the PCR reads. This repertoire shows roughly 200,000 distinct CDR3 sequences, 29% found once; its top ten account for approximately 3.6%. The clonotype comes from a girl between 2 and 17 years old with multiple sclerosis. What was sequenced was blood. The chain couples TRBV20-1 to TRBJ1-4; maybe TRBD1 (5 bases). In DNA, the CDR3 is TGCAGTGCTAGTAGGGGAACTAATGAAAAACTGTTTTTT. This translates into CSASRGTNEKLFF.